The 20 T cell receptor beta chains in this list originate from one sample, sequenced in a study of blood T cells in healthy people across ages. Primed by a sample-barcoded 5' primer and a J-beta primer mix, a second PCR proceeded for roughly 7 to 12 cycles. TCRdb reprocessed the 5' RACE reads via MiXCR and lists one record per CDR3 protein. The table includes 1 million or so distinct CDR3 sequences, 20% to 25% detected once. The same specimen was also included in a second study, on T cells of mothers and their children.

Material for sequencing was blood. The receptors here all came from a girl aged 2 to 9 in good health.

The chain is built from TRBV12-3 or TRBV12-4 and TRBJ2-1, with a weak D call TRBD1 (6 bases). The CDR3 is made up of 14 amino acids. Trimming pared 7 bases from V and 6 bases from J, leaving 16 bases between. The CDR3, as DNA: TGTGCCAGCACCTCAACAGGGAGTGGCAATGAGCAGTTCTTC. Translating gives CASTSTGSGNEQFF.

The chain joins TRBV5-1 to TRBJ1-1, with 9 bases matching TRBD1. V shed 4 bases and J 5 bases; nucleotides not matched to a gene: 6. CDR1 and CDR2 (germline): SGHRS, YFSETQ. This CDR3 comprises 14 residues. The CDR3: CASSLGTGWTEAFF. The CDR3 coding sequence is TGCGCCAGCAGCCTGGGGACAGGGTGGACTGAAGCTTTCTTT.

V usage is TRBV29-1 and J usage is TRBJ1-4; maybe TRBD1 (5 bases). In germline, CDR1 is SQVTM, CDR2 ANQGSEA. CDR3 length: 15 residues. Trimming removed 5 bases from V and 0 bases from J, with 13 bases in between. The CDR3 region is CSVTGTPATNEKLFF. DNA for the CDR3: TGCAGCGTTACCGGGACTCCGGCAACTAATGAAAAACTGTTTTTT.

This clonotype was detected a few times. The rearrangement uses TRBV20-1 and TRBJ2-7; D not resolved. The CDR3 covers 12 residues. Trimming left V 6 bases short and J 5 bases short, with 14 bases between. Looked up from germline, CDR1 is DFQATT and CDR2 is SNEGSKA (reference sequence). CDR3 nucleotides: TGCAGTGCAGAGAACAAGGGCAACGAGCAGTACTTC. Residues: CSAENKGNEQYF.

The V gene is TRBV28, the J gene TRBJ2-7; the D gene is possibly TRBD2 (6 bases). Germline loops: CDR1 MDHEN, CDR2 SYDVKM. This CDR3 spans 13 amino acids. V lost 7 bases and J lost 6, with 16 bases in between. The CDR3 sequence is CASIGWGTREQYF. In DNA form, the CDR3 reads TGTGCCAGCATCGGGTGGGGGACTCGCGAGCAGTACTTC. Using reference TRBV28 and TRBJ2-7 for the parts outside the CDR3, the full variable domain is DVKVTQSSRYLVKRTGEKVFLECVQDMDHENMFWYRQDPGLGLRLIYFSYDVKMKEKGDIPEGYSVSREKKERFSLILESASTNQTSMYLCASIGWGTREQYFGPGTRLTVT.

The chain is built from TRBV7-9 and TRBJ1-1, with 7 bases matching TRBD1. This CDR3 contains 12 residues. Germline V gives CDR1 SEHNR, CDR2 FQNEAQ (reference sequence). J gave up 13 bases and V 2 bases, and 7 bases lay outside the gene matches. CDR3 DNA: TGTGCCAGCAGCTTACAGGGACAGAGACTTTTCTTT. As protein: CASSLQGQRLFF. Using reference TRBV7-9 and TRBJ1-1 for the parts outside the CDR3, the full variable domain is DTGVSQNPRHKITKRGQNVTFRCDPISEHNRLYWYRQTLGQGPEFLTYFQNEAQLEKSRLLSDRFSAERPKGSFSTLEIQRTEQGDSAMYLCASSLQGQRLFFGQGTRLTVV.

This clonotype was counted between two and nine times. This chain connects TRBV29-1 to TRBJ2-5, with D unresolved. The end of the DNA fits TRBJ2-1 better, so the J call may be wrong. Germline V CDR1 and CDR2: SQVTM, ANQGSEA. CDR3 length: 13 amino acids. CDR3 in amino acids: CSVEAYMGNEQFF. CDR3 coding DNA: TGCAGCGTTGAAGCCTACATGGGGAATGAGCAGTTCTTC.

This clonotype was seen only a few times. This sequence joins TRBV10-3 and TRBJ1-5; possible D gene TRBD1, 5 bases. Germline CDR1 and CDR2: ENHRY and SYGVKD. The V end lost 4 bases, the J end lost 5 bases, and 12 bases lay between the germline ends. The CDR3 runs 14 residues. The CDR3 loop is CAISVGQGDQPQHF. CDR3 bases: TGTGCCATCAGTGTCGGGCAGGGAGATCAGCCCCAGCATTTT.

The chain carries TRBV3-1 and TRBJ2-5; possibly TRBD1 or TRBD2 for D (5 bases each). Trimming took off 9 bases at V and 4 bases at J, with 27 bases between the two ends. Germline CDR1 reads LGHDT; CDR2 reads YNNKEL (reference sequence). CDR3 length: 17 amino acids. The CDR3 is CASQSAAGDVTPETQYF. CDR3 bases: TGTGCCAGTCAAAGTGCGGCTGGGGACGTGACCCCAGAGACCCAGTACTTC.

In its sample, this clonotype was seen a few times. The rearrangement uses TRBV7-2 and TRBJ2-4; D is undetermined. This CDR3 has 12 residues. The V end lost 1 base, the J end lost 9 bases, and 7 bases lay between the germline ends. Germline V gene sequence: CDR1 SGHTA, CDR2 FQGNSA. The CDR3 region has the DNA TGTGCCAGCAGCTTAGAGGGTGGCATTCAGTACTTC. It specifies CASSLEGGIQYF.

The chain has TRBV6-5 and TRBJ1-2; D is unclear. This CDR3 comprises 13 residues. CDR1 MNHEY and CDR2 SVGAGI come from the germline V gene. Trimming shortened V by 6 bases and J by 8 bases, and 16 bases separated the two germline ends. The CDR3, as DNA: TGTGCCAGCAGCCGATTTGGAGGGAGAGGCTACACCTTC. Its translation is CASSRFGGRGYTF.

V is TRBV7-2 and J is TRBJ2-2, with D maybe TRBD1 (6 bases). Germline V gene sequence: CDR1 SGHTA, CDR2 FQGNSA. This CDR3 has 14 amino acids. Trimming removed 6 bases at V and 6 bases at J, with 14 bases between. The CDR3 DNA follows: TGTGCCAGCAGTCAGGGGTCTTGGCCCGGGGAGCTGTTTTTT. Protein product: CASSQGSWPGELFF.

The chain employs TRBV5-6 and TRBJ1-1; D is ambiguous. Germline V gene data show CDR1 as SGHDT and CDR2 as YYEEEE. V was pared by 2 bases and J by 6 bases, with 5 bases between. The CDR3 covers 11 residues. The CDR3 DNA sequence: TGTGCCAGCAGCTTTGGGTCTGAAGCTTTCTTT. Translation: CASSFGSEAFF.

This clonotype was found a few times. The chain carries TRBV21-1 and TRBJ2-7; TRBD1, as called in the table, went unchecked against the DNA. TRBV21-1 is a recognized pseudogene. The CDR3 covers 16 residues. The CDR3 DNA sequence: TGTGCCAGCAGCTCCCTGCCTAGCCTGGCCCCCGGCGAGCAGTACTTC. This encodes CASSSLPSLAPGEQYF.

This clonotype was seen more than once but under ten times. In nucleotides, the CDR3 is TGTGCCACACGAACCGCCTTTAATGAAAAACTGTTTTTT. Translated, it gives CATRTAFNEKLFF. The genes are TRBV6-5 and TRBJ1-4; D is undetermined. The V end was cut by 10 bases, the J end by 4 bases, with 13 bases between. The CDR3 spans 13 residues. The germline V gene encodes CDR1 MNHEY and CDR2 SVGAGI.

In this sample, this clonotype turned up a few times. CDR3 DNA sequence: TGTGCCAGCAGTTTGGGAACCGACAGCGAGCAGTACTTC. This translates into CASSLGTDSEQYF. This chain uses TRBV27 with TRBJ2-7, with D maybe TRBD1 (5 bases). The CDR3 has 13 residues. Trimming cost V 3 bases and J 6 bases, with 12 bases left between them. Germline CDR1 and CDR2: MNHEY and SMNVEV (reference sequence).

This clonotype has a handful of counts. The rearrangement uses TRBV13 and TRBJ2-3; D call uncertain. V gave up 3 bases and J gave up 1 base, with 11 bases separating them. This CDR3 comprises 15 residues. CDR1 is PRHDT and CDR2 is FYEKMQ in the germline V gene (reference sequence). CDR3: CASSFRLRGTDTQYF. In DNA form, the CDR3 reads TGTGCCAGCAGCTTTCGGCTTAGAGGCACAGATACGCAGTATTTT.

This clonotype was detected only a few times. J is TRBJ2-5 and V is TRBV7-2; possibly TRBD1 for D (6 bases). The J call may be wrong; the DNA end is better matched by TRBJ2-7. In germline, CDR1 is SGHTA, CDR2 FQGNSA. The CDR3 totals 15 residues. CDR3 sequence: CASSLGDKGYYEQYF. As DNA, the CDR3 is TGTGCCAGCAGCTTAGGGGACAAGGGTTACTACGAGCAGTACTTC.

CDR3 bases: TGCAGTGCTAGAGTAGCAGGGGTCGAGACCCAGTACTTC. Translating gives CSARVAGVETQYF. V is TRBV20-1 and J is TRBJ2-5; TRBD1 is a possible D gene (6 bases). Germline V CDR1 and CDR2: DFQATT, SNEGSKA (reference sequence). This CDR3 has 13 amino acids. V was pared by 1 base and J by 5 bases, with 11 bases between.

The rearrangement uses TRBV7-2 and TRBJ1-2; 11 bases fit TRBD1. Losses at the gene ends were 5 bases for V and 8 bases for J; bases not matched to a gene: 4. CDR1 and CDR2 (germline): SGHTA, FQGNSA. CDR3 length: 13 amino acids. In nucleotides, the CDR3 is TGTGCCAGCAGCGGACGGACAGGGGGCGGCTACACCTTC. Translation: CASSGRTGGGYTF.